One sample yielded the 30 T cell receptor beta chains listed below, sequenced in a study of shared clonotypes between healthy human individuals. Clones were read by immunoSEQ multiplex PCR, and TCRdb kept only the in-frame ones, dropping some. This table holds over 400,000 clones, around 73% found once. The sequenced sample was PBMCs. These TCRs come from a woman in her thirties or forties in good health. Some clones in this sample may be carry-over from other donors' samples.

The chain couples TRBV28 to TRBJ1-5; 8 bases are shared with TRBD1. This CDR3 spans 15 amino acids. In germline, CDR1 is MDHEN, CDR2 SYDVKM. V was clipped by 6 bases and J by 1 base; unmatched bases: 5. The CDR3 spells CASSLTGVSNQPQHF. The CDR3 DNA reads TGTGCCAGCAGCCTGACAGGGGTCAGCAATCAGCCCCAGCATTTT.

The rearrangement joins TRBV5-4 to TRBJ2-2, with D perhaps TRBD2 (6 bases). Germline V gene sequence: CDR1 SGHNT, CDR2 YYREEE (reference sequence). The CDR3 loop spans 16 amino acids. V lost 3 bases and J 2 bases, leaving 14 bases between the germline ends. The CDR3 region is CASSSGTLLNTGELFF. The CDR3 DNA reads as TGTGCCAGCAGCTCCGGGACTCTTCTCAACACCGGGGAGCTGTTTTTT.

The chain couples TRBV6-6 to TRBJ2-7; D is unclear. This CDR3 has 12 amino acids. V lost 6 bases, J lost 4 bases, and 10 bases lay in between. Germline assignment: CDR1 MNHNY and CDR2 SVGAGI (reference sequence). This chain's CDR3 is CASSRLNYEQYF. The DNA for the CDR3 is TGTGCCAGCAGCCGGCTGAATTACGAGCAGTACTTC.

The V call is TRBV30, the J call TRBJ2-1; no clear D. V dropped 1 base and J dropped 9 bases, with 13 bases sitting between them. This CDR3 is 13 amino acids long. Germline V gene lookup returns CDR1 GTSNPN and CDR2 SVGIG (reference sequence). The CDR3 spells CAWSGLPRGEQFF. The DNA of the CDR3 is TGTGCCTGGAGTGGTCTTCCCCGCGGTGAGCAGTTCTTC.

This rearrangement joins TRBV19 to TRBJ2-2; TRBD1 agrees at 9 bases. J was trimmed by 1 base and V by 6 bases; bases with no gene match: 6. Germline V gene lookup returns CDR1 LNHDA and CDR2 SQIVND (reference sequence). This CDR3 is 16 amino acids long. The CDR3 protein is CASRNRGLGNTGELFF. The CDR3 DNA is TGTGCCAGTAGAAACAGGGGGCTCGGGAACACCGGGGAGCTGTTTTTT.

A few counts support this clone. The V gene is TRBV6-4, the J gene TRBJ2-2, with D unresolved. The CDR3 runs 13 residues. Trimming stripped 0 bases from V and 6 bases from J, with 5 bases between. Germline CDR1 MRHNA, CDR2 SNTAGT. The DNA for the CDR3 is TGTGCCAGCAGTGACTCACAGTCCGGGGAGCTGTTTTTT. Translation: CASSDSQSGELFF.

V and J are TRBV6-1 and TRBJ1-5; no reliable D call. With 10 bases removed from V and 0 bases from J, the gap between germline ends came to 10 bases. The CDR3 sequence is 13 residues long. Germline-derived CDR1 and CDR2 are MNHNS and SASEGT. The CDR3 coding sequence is TGTGCCACCTCGGACTATAGCAATCAGCCCCAGCATTTT. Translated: CATSDYSNQPQHF.

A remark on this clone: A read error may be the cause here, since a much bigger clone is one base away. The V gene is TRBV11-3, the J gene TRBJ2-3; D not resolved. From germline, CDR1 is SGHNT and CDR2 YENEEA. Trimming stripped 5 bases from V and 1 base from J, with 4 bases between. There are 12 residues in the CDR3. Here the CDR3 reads CASSQGTDTQYF. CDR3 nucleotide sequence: TGTGCCAGCAGCCAAGGCACAGATACGCAGTATTTT.

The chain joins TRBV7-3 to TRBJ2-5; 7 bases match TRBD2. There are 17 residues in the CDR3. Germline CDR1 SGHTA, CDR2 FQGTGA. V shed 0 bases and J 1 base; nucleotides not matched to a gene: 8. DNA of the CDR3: TGTGCCAGCAGCTTAACGCAGCGCGGGAGTGTCCAAGAGACCCAGTACTTC. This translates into CASSLTQRGSVQETQYF.

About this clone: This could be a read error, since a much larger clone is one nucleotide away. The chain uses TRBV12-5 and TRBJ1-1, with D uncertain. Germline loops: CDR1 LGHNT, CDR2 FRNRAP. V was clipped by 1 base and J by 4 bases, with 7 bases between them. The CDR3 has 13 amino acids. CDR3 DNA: TGTGCTAGTGGTTTGGGACCGAGCACTGAAGCTTTCTTT. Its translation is CASGLGPSTEAFF.

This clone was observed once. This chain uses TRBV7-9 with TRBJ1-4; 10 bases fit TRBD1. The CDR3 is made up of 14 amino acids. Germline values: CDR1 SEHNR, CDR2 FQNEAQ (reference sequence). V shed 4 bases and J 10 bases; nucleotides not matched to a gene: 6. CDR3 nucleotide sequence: TGTGCCAGCAGCTCAGGACAGGGGGTTGGAAAACTGTTTTTT. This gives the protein CASSSGQGVGKLFF.

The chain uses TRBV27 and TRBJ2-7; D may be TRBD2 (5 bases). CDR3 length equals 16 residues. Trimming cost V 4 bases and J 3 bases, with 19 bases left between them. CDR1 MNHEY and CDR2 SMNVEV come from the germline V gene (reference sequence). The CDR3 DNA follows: TGTGCCAGCAGTTCCAACGATTTTCGGGGTGGCTACGAGCAGTACTTC. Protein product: CASSSNDFRGGYEQYF.

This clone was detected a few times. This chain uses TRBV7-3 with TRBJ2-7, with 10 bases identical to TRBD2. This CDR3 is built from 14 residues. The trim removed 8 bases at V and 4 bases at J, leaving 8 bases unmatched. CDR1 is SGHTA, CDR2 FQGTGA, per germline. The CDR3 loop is CASSPSGSKYEQYF. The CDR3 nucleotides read TGTGCCAGCTCTCCTAGCGGGAGTAAGTACGAGCAGTACTTC.

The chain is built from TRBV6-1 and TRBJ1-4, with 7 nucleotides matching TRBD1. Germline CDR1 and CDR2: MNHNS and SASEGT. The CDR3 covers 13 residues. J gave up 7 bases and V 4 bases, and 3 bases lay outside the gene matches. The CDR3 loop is CASSGNRGEKLFF. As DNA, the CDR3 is TGTGCCAGCAGTGGGAACAGGGGTGAAAAACTGTTTTTT.

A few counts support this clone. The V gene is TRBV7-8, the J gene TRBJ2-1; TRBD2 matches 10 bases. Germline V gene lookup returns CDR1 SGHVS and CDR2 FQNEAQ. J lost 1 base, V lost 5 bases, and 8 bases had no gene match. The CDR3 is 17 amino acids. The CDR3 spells CASSPILSGRSYNEQFF. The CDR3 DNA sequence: TGTGCCAGCAGCCCGATACTTAGCGGGAGGTCCTACAATGAGCAGTTCTTC. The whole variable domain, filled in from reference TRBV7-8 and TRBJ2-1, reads GAGVSQSPRYKVAKRGQDVALRCDPISGHVSLFWYQQALGQGPEFLTYFQNEAQLDKSGLPSDRFFAERPEGSVSTLKIQRTQQEDSAVYLCASSPILSGRSYNEQFFGPGTRLTVL.

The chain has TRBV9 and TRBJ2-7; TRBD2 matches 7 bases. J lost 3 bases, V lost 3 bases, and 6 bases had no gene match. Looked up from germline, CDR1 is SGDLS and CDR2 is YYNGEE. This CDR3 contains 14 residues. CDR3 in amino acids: CASSAAAGRYEQYF. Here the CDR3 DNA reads TGTGCCAGCAGCGCGGCAGCGGGGCGCTACGAGCAGTACTTC.

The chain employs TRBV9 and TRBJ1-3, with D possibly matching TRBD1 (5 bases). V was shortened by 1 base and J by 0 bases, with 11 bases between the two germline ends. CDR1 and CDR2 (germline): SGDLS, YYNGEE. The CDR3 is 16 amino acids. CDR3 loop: CASSVLGLGSGNTIYF. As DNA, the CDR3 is TGTGCCAGCAGCGTACTGGGGCTAGGCTCTGGAAACACCATATATTTT.

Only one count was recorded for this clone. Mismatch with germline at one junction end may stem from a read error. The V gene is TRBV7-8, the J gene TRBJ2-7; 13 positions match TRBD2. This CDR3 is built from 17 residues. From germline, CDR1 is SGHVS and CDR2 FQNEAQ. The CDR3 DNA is TGTGCCAGCAGCCCCTGGACTAGCGGGAGTCTCTCCCACGAGCAGTACTTC. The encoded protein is CASSPWTSGSLSHEQYF.

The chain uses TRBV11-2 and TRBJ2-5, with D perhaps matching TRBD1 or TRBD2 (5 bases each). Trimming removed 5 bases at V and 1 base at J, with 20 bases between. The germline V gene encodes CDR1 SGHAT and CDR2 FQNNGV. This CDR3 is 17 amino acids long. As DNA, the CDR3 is TGTGCCAGCAGCCTAGGGGCGGCTAGCAACACCCAAGAGACCCAGTACTTC. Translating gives CASSLGAASNTQETQYF.

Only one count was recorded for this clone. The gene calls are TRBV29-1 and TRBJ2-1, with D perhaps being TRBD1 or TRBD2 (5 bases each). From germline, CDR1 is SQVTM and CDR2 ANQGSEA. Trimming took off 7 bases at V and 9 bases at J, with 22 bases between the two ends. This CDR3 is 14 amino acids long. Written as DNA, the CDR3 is TGCAGCGCCGACGGGACCGATGGGATCGGTGAGCAGTTCTTC. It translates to CSADGTDGIGEQFF.

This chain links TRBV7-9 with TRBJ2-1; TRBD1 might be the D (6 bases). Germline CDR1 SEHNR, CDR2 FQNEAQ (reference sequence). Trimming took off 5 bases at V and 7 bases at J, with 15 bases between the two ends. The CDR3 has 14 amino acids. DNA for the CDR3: TGTGCCAGCAGCCCGGGACAAATAGAAAATGAGCAGTTCTTC. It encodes CASSPGQIENEQFF.

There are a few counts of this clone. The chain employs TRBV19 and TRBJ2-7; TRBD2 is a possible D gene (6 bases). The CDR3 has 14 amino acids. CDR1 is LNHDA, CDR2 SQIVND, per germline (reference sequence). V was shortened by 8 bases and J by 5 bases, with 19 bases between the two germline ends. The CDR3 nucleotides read TGTGCCAGTGGGGGTGGGAGGTTTTCGGACGAGCAGTACTTC. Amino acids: CASGGGRFSDEQYF.

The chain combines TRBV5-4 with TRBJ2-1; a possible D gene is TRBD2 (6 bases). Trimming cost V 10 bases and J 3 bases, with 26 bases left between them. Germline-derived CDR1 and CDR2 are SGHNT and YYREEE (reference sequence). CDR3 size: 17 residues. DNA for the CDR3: TGTGCCTGCACCGGGGCCCAGGGAGGACCAATCTACAATGAGCAGTTCTTC. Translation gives CACTGAQGGPIYNEQFF.

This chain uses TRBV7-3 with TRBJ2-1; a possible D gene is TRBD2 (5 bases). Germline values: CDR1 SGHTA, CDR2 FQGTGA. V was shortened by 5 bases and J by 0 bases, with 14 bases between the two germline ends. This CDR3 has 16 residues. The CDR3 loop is CASSPHLGSSYNEQFF. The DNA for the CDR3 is TGTGCCAGCAGCCCACACTTGGGGAGCTCCTACAATGAGCAGTTCTTC.

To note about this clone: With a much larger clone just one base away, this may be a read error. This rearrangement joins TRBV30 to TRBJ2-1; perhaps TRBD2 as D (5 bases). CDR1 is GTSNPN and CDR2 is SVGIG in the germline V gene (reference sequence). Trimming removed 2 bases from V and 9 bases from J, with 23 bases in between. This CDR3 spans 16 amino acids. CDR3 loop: CAWSSGTRRGRVEQFF. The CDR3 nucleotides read TGTGCCTGGAGTAGTGGCACTAGGCGAGGAAGAGTTGAGCAGTTCTTC.

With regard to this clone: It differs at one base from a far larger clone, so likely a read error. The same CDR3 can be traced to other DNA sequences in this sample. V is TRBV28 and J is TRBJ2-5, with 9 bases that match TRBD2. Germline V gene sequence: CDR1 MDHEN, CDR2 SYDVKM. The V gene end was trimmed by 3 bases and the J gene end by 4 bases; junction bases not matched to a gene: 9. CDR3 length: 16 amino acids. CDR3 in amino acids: CASSLTSGRLGETQYF. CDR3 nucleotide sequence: TGTGCCAGCAGTTTGACCAGCGGGAGGTTGGGAGAGACCCAGTACTTC.

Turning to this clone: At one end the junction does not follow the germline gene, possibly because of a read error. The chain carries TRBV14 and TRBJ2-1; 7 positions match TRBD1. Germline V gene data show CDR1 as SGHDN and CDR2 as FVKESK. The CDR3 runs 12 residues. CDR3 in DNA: TGTGCCAGCAGACAAGGGGGCGATGAGCAGTTCTTC. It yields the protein CASRQGGDEQFF.

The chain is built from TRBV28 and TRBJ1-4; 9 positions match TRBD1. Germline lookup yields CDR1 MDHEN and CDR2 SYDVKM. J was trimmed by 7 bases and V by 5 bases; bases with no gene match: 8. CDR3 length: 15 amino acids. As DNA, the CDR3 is TGTGCCAGCAGTCCTCTGACAGGGGGGTTTGAAAAACTGTTTTTT. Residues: CASSPLTGGFEKLFF.

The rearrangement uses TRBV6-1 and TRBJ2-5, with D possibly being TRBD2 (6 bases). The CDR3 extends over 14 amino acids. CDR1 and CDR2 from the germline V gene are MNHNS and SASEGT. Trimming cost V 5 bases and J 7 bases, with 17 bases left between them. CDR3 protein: CASSSDRNGGTQYF. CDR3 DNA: TGTGCCAGCAGTTCGGACCGTAACGGGGGGACCCAGTACTTC.

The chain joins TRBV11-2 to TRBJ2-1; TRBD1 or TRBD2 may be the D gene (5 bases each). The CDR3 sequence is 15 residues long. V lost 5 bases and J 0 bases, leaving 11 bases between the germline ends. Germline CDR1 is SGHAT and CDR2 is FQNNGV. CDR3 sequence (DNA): TGTGCCAGCAGCGTGGGACGGATCTCCTACAATGAGCAGTTCTTC. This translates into CASSVGRISYNEQFF.